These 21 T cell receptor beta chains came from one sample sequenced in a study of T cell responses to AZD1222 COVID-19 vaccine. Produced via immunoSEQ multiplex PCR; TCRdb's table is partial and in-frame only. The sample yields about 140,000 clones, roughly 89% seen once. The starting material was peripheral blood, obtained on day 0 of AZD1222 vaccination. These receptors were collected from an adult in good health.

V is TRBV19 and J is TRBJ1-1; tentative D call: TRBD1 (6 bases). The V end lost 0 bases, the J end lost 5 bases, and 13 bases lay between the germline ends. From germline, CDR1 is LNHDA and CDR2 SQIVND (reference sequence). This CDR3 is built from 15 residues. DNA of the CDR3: TGTGCCAGTAGTATAGAATGGGGGCAGTCTACTGAAGCTTTCTTT. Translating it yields CASSIEWGQSTEAFF.

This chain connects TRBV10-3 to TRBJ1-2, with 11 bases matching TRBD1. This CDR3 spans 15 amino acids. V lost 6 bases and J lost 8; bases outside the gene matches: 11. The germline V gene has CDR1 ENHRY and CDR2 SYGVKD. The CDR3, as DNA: TGTGCCATCAGCCTTACCTCCGGGACAGGGGGAGGCTACACCTTC. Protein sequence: CAISLTSGTGGGYTF.

CDR3 nucleotide sequence: TGTGCCAGCAGTCCCGGACAGTCTGGAAACACCATATATTTT. Its translation: CASSPGQSGNTIYF. This sequence joins TRBV6-5 and TRBJ1-3; D is perhaps TRBD1 (6 bases). The CDR3 runs 14 residues. The germline gives CDR1 MNHEY, CDR2 SVGAGI. The V end was cut by 5 bases, the J end by 1 base, with 9 bases between.

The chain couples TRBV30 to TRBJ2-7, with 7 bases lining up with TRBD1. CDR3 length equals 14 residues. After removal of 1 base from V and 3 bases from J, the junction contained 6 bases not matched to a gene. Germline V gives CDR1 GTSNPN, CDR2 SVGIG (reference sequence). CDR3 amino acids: CAWSDRGLYYEQYF. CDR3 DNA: TGTGCCTGGAGTGACAGGGGATTATACTACGAGCAGTACTTC.

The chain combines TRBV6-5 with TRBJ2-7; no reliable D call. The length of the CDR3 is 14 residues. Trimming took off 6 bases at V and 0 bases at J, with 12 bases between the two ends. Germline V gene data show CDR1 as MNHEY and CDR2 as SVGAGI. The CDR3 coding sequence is TGTGCCAGCAGGCGGACCGAGAGCTCCTACGAGCAGTACTTC. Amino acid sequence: CASRRTESSYEQYF.

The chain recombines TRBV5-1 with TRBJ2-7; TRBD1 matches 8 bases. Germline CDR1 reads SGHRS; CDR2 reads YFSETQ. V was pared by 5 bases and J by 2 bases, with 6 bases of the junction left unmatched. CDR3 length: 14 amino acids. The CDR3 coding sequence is TGCGCCAGCAGAAGGGGACAGGACGCCTACGAGCAGTACTTC. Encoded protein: CASRRGQDAYEQYF. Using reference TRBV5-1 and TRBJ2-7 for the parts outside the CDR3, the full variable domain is KAGVTQTPRYLIKTRGQQVTLSCSPISGHRSVSWYQQTPGQGLQFLFEYFSETQRNKGNFPGRFSGRQFSNSRSEMNVSTLELGDSALYLCASRRGQDAYEQYFGPGTRLTVT.

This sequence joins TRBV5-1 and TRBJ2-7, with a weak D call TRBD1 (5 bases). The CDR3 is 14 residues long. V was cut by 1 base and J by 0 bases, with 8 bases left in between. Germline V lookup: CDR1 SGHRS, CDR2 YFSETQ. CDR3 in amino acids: CASSLRTNSYEQYF. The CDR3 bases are TGCGCCAGCAGCTTGCGGACAAACTCCTACGAGCAGTACTTC.

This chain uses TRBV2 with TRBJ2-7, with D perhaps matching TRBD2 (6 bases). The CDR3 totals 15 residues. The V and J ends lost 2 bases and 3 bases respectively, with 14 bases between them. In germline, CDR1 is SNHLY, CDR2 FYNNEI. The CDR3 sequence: CASSEPGLGGYEQYF. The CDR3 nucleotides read TGTGCCAGCAGTGAACCGGGACTTGGCGGCTACGAGCAGTACTTC. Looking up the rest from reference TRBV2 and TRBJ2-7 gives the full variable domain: EPEVTQTPSHQVTQMGQEVILRCVPISNHLYFYWYRQILGQKVEFLVSFYNNEISEKSEIFDDQFSVERPDGSNFTLKIRSTKLEDSAMYFCASSEPGLGGYEQYFGPGTRLTVT.

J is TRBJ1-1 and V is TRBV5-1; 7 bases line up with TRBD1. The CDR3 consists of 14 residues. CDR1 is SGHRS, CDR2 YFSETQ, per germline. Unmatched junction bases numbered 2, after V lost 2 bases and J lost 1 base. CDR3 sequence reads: CASSLRTGNTEAFF. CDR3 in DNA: TGCGCCAGCAGCTTACGGACAGGGAACACTGAAGCTTTCTTT.

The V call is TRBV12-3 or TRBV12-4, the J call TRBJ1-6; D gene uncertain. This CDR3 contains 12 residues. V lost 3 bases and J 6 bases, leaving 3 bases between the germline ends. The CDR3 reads CASSFTNSPLHF. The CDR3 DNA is TGTGCCAGCAGTTTTACTAATTCACCCCTCCACTTT.

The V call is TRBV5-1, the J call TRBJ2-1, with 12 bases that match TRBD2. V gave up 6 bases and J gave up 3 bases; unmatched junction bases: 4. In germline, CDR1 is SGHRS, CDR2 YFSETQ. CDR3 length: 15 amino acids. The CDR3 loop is CASNPGLAGYNEQFF. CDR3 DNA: TGCGCCAGCAATCCGGGACTAGCGGGCTACAATGAGCAGTTCTTC.

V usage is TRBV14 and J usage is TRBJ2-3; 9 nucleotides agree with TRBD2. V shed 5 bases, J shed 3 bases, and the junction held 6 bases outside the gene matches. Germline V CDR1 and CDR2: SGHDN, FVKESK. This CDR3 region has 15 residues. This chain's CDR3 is CASSSMREGTDTQYF. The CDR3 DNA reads TGTGCCAGCAGCTCTATGCGGGAGGGTACAGATACGCAGTATTTT.

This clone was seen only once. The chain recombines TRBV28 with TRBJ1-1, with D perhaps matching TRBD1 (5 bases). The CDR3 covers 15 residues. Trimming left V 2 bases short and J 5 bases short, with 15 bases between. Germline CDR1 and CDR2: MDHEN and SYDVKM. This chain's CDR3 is CASSLTSRVDTEAFF. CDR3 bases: TGTGCCAGCAGTTTAACTTCCAGGGTAGATACTGAAGCTTTCTTT.

The CDR3 loop reads CSGGQGGTEAFF. The CDR3 DNA reads TGCAGCGGCGGACAGGGGGGCACTGAAGCTTTCTTT. The rearrangement links TRBV29-1 to TRBJ1-1; TRBD1 matches at 10 bases. Germline V gene sequence: CDR1 SQVTM, CDR2 ANQGSEA. The V segment lost 7 bases and the J segment 4 bases; nucleotides outside the gene matches: 3. The CDR3 has 12 amino acids.

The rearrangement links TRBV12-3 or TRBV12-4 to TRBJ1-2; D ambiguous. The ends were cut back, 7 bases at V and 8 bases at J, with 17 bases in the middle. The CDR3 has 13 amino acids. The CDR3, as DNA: TGTGCCAGCAATTCGGGCGGAGGACGAGGCTACACCTTC. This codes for CASNSGGGRGYTF.

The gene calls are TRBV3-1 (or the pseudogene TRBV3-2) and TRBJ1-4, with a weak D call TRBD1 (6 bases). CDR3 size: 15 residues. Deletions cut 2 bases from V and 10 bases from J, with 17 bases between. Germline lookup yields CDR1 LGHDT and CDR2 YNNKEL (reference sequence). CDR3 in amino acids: CASSQKTGGVGKLFF. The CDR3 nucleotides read TGTGCCAGCAGCCAAAAGACAGGAGGGGTCGGAAAACTGTTTTTT.

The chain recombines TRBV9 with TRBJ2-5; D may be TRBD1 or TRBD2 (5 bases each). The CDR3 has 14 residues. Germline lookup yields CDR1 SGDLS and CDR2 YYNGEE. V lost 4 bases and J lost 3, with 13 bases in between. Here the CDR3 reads CASSPGARKETQYF. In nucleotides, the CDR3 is TGTGCCAGCAGCCCCGGGGCGAGAAAAGAGACCCAGTACTTC.

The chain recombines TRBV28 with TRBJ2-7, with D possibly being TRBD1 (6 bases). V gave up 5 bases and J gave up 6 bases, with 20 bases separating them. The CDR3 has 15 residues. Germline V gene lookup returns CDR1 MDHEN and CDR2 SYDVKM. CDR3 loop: CASSIPGTGSPEQYF. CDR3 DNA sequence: TGTGCCAGCAGTATCCCCGGTACAGGGTCTCCCGAGCAGTACTTC.

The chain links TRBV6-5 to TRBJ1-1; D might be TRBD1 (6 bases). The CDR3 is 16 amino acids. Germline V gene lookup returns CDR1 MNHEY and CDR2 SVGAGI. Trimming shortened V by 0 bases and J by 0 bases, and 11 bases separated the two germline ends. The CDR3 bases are TGTGCCAGCAGTTACTCCCCACAGGGCATGAACACTGAAGCTTTCTTT. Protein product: CASSYSPQGMNTEAFF.

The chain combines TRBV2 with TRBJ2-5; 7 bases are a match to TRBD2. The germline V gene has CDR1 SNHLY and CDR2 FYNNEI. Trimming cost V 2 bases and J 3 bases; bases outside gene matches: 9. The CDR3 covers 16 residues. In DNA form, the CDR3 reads TGTGCCAGCAGTGAAAGGGCAGGGAGGGCGGAAGAGACCCAGTACTTC. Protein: CASSERAGRAEETQYF.

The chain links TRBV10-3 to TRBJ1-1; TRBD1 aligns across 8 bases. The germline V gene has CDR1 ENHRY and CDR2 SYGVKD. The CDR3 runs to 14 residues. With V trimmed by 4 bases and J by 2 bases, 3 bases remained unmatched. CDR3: CAISAGTGNTEAFF. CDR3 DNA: TGTGCCATCAGTGCGGGGACAGGAAACACTGAAGCTTTCTTT.